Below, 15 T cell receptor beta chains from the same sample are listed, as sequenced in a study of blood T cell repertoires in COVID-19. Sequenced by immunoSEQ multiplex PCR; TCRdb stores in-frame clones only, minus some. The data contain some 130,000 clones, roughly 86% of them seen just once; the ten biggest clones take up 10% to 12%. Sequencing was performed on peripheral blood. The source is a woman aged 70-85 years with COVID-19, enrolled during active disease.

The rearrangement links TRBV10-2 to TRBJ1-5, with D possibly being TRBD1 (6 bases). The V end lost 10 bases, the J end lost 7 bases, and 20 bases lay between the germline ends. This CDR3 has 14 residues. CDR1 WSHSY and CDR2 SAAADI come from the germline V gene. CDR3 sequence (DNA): TGCGCCACCTCCGAAGGGGGTCTTGGGCAGCCCCAGCATTTT. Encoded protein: CATSEGGLGQPQHF.

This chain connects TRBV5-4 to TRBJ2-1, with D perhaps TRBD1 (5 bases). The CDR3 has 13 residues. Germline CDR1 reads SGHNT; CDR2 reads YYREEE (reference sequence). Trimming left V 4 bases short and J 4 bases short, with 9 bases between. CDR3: CASSIQGYNEQFF. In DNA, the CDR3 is TGTGCCAGCAGCATCCAGGGATACAATGAGCAGTTCTTC.

CDR3 sequence reads: CASSLAAVSSYNEQFF. In nucleotides, the CDR3 is TGTGCCAGCAGCTTGGCCGCGGTGAGCTCCTACAATGAGCAGTTCTTC. The chain employs TRBV5-5 and TRBJ2-1; D is undetermined. Germline V gene lookup returns CDR1 SGHKS and CDR2 YYEKEE (reference sequence). The CDR3 contains 16 residues. V dropped 0 bases and J dropped 0 bases, with 10 bases sitting between them.

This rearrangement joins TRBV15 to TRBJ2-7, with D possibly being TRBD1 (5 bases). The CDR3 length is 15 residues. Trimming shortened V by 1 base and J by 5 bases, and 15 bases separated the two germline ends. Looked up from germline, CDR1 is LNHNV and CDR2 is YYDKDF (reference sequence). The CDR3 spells CATSRAKGQGNEQYF. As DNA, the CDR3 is TGTGCCACCAGCAGAGCAAAAGGGCAGGGCAACGAGCAGTACTTC.

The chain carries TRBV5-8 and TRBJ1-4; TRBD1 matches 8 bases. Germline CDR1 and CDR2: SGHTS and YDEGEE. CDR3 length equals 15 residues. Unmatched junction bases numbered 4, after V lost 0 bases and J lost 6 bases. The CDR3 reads CASSLAGQGDEKLFF. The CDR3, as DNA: TGTGCCAGCAGCTTGGCCGGACAGGGCGATGAAAAACTGTTTTTT.

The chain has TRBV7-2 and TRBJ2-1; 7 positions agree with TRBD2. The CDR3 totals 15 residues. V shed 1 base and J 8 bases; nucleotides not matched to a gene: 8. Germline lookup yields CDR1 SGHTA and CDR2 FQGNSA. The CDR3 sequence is CASSLVGRGVYEQFF. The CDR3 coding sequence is TGTGCCAGCAGCTTAGTGGGACGGGGGGTCTATGAGCAGTTCTTC.

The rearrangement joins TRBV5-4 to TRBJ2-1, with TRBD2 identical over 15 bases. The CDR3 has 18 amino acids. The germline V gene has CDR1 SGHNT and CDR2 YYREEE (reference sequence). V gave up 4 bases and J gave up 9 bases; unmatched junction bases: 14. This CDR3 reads CASSRTSRTSGGEGEQFF. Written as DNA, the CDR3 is TGTGCCAGCAGCCGCACCTCCCGGACTAGCGGGGGGGAGGGTGAGCAGTTCTTC.

The DNA for the CDR3 is TGTGCCAGCTCACTCGGGGGGGGCACAGATACGCAGTATTTT. It is translated as CASSLGGGTDTQYF. The chain carries TRBV18 and TRBJ2-3; 8 bases map to TRBD2. Germline CDR1 and CDR2: KGHSH and LQKENI. J was trimmed by 1 base and V by 4 bases; bases with no gene match: 1. The CDR3 is made up of 14 amino acids.

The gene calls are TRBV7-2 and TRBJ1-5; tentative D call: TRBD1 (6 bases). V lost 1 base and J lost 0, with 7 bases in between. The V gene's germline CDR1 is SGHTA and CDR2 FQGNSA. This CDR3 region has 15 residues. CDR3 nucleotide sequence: TGTGCCAGCAGCTTAGAGGGACATAGCAATCAGCCCCAGCATTTT. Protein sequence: CASSLEGHSNQPQHF.

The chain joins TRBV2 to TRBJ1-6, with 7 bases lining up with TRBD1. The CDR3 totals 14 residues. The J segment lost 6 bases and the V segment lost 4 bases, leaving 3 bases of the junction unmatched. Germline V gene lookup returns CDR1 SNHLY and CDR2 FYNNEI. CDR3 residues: CASSVGQTNSPLHF. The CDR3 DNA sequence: TGTGCCAGCAGTGTGGGACAGACTAATTCACCCCTCCACTTT.

The CDR3 region has the DNA TGTGCCAGCAGCCGCCACGACGGGATCAATCAGCCCCAGCATTTT. It is translated as CASSRHDGINQPQHF. The chain has TRBV6-2 or TRBV6-3 and TRBJ1-5, with no clear D. The germline V gene encodes CDR1 MNHEY and CDR2 SVGEGT. Trimming pared 6 bases from V and 3 bases from J, leaving 15 bases between. The CDR3 is 15 residues long.

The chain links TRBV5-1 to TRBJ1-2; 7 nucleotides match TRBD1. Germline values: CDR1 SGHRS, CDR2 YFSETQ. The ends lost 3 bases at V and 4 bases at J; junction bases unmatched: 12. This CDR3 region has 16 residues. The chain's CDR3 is CASSSGITGERYGYTF. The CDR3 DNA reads TGCGCCAGCAGCTCGGGAATCACAGGGGAACGCTATGGCTACACCTTC.

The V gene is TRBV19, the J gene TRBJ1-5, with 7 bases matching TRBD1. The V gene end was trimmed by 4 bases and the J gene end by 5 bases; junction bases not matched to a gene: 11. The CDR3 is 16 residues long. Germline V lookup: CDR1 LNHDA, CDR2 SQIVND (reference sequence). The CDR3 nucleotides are TGTGCCAGTAGTACCCCACCCAGACAGGGTGATCAGCCCCAGCATTTT. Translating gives CASSTPPRQGDQPQHF.

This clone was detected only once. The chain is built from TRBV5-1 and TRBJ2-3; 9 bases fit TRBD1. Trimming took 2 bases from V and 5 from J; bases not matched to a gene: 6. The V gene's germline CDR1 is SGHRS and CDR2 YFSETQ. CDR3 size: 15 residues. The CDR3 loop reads CASSLHRGQEDTQYF. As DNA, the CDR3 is TGCGCCAGCAGCTTACACAGGGGGCAAGAAGATACGCAGTATTTT.

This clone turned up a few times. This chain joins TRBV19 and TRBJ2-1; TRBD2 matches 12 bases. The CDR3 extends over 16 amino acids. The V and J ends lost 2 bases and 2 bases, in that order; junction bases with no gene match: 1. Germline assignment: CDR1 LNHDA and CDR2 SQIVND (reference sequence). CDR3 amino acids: CASSIRLAGAYNEQFF. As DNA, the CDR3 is TGTGCCAGTAGTATAAGACTAGCGGGGGCCTACAATGAGCAGTTCTTC.